The 17 T cell receptor beta chains listed next were all sequenced from one sample in a study of blood T cell repertoires in COVID-19. This table comes from immunoSEQ multiplex PCR, and its TCRdb copy is limited to in-frame clones, with some not included. Altogether about 250,000 clones are present, 75% to 85% being singletons, with the ten largest covering over 4.5%. Sequenced input: peripheral blood. Receptors originate from a human donor in a cohort sampled during active COVID-19.

This clone came up a few times. The V call is TRBV27, the J call TRBJ2-3; 10 bases agree with TRBD2. This CDR3 is 17 amino acids long. V trimming: 0 bases; J trimming: 2 bases; junction bases outside the gene matches: 5. Germline V gene sequence: CDR1 MNHEY, CDR2 SMNVEV (reference sequence). The CDR3 region is CASSLSRLAGVTDTQYF. CDR3 DNA sequence: TGTGCCAGCAGTTTATCGCGGCTAGCGGGAGTCACAGATACGCAGTATTTT.

The V gene is TRBV19, the J gene TRBJ1-4, with D uncertain. The CDR3 runs to 15 residues. V lost 8 bases and J 0 bases, leaving 13 bases between the germline ends. Germline loops: CDR1 LNHDA, CDR2 SQIVND (reference sequence). Here the CDR3 DNA reads TGTGCCAGTGCCCCGGCGCGGGCAACTAATGAAAAACTGTTTTTT. Its protein product is CASAPARATNEKLFF.

The chain employs TRBV6-6 and TRBJ2-1; no reliable D call. The CDR3 has 13 residues. Deletions cut 7 bases from V and 3 bases from J, with 10 bases between. Germline V lookup: CDR1 MNHNY, CDR2 SVGAGI (reference sequence). The CDR3 nucleotides are TGTGCCAGCACCCAGGCCATCTACAATGAGCAGTTCTTC. It specifies CASTQAIYNEQFF.

The chain combines TRBV7-2 with TRBJ2-2, with 8 bases identical to TRBD2. V was pared by 1 base and J by 1 base, with 2 bases of the junction left unmatched. Germline CDR1 is SGHTA and CDR2 is FQGNSA. The CDR3 runs to 16 residues. CDR3 residues: CASSLDSGGNTGELFF. The CDR3 nucleotides read TGTGCCAGCAGCTTAGACAGCGGGGGGAACACCGGGGAGCTGTTTTTT.

Notes on this clone: Other DNA sequences in the sample encode the same CDR3. The V gene is TRBV5-1, the J gene TRBJ2-5; D might be TRBD1 (6 bases). From germline, CDR1 is SGHRS and CDR2 YFSETQ. Deletions cut 7 bases from V and 2 bases from J, with 12 bases between. CDR3 length: 13 residues. The CDR3 bases are TGCGCCAGCGGCCGGGACATACAAGAGACCCAGTACTTC. It encodes CASGRDIQETQYF.

The rearrangement uses TRBV5-6 and TRBJ2-7, with 7 bases that match TRBD1. V shed 0 bases, J shed 0 bases, and the junction held 6 bases outside the gene matches. In germline, CDR1 is SGHDT, CDR2 YYEEEE. CDR3 length equals 16 residues. CDR3 in DNA: TGTGCCAGCAGCTTGGGCCCGACAGGGCACTCCTACGAGCAGTACTTC. Amino acid sequence: CASSLGPTGHSYEQYF.

CDR3 region: CASSLNSGTGPLNNQPQHF. CDR3 in DNA: TGTGCCAGCAGCTTGAACTCTGGGACAGGGCCCCTGAACAATCAGCCCCAGCATTTT. This chain connects TRBV5-8 to TRBJ1-5, with 9 nucleotides matching TRBD1. Germline CDR1 and CDR2: SGHTS and YDEGEE. This CDR3 has 19 residues. Trimming cost V 1 base and J 3 bases; bases outside gene matches: 14.

V and J are TRBV28 and TRBJ1-2; 9 bases agree with TRBD1. The germline V gene encodes CDR1 MDHEN and CDR2 SYDVKM. This CDR3 comprises 14 residues. The junction had 7 bases not matched to a gene; V was cut back by 3 bases and J by 8 bases. CDR3: CASSLDRGIGGYTF. The CDR3 DNA reads as TGTGCCAGCAGTTTGGACAGGGGAATTGGGGGCTACACCTTC.

The V gene is TRBV2, the J gene TRBJ2-4; perhaps TRBD2 as D (6 bases). The CDR3 contains 15 residues. V lost 5 bases, J lost 5 bases, and 16 bases lay in between. From germline, CDR1 is SNHLY and CDR2 FYNNEI. The CDR3 coding sequence is TGTGCCAGCAGTATACTAGCCGGAGTTCAAAACATTCAGTACTTC. The encoded protein is CASSILAGVQNIQYF.

This chain links TRBV6-5 with TRBJ2-4; TRBD1 agrees at 7 bases. V lost 9 bases to trimming and J lost 10 bases; unmatched junction nucleotides: 18. The CDR3 has 15 amino acids. Per germline, CDR1 MNHEY and CDR2 SVGAGI. CDR3 amino acids: CASRGETGTGWIQYF. The CDR3 coding sequence is TGTGCCAGTCGAGGGGAGACAGGGACGGGGTGGATTCAGTACTTC.

The chain employs TRBV20-1 and TRBJ2-4; D gene unclear. The CDR3 has 11 residues. V was clipped by 6 bases and J by 8 bases, with 11 bases between them. Per the germline V gene, CDR1 is DFQATT and CDR2 is SNEGSKA (reference sequence). The chain's CDR3 is CSALTVDIQYF. The CDR3 DNA is TGCAGTGCCTTGACTGTGGACATTCAGTACTTC.

The rearrangement uses TRBV28 and TRBJ2-7, with a possible D match to TRBD1 (6 bases). The CDR3 covers 13 residues. The ends were cut back, 3 bases at V and 2 bases at J, with 8 bases in the middle. Germline CDR1 is MDHEN and CDR2 is SYDVKM. Here the CDR3 reads CASSLTGPYEQYF. For the CDR3, the DNA is TGTGCCAGCAGTTTGACAGGCCCCTACGAGCAGTACTTC. Full variable domain (rest looked up from reference TRBV28 and TRBJ2-7): DVKVTQSSRYLVKRTGEKVFLECVQDMDHENMFWYRQDPGLGLRLIYFSYDVKMKEKGDIPEGYSVSREKKERFSLILESASTNQTSMYLCASSLTGPYEQYFGPGTRLTVT.

The chain employs TRBV6-1 and TRBJ1-1, with 9 bases matching TRBD1. The length of the CDR3 is 15 residues. The germline gives CDR1 MNHNS, CDR2 SASEGT. V lost 2 bases, J lost 6 bases, and 7 bases stayed unmatched. The CDR3 spells CASSEYLDRGAEAFF. Written as DNA, the CDR3 is TGTGCCAGCAGTGAATATCTGGACAGGGGCGCTGAAGCTTTCTTT.

The chain is built from TRBV2 and TRBJ2-7; possible D gene TRBD2, 6 bases. The V gene lost 7 bases and the J gene lost 4 bases, with 17 bases spanning the gap. This CDR3 comprises 14 residues. Germline CDR1 is SNHLY and CDR2 is FYNNEI. The CDR3 bases are TGTGCCAGCACCCAGGAGCCCAGCGGGTACGAGCAGTACTTC. As protein: CASTQEPSGYEQYF.

The chain is built from TRBV7-9 and TRBJ2-2; 7 bases are shared with TRBD2. CDR3 length equals 16 residues. Germline V gives CDR1 SEHNR, CDR2 FQNEAQ (reference sequence). J gave up 0 bases and V 5 bases, and 6 bases lay outside the gene matches. CDR3 DNA: TGTGCCAGCAGCCGACGGGGGACTACGAACACCGGGGAGCTGTTTTTT. It encodes CASSRRGTTNTGELFF.

The chain employs TRBV5-1 and TRBJ1-5; 9 nucleotides agree with TRBD1. Per germline, CDR1 SGHRS and CDR2 YFSETQ. The CDR3 loop spans 14 amino acids. V shed 4 bases and J 7 bases; nucleotides not matched to a gene: 6. Here the CDR3 reads CASSPGTGWQPQHF. Written as DNA, the CDR3 is TGCGCCAGCAGCCCGGGGACAGGGTGGCAGCCCCAGCATTTT.

The chain recombines TRBV24-1 with TRBJ1-2; D call uncertain. Germline V gene data show CDR1 as KGHDR and CDR2 as SFDVKD. This CDR3 has 14 amino acids. V lost 1 base to trimming and J lost 1 base, with 6 bases between them. The CDR3 here is CATSDFGVNYGYTF. CDR3 sequence (DNA): TGTGCCACCAGTGATTTCGGGGTTAACTATGGCTACACCTTC.